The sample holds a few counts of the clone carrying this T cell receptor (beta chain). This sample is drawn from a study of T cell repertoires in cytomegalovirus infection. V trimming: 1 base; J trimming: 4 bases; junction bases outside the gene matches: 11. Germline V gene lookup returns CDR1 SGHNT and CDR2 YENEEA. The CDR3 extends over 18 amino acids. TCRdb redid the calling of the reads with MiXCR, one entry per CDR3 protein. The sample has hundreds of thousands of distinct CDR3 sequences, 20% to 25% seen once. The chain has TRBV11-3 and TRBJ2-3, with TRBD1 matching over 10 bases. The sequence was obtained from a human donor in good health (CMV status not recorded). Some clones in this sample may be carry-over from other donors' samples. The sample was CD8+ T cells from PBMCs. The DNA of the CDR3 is TGTGCCAGCAGCTTAGGGGCGCTGGGACAGGGGATTGCAGATACGCAGTATTTT. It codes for CASSLGALGQGIADTQYF.